The subject of this entry is one T cell receptor (beta chain). As yet, its antigen is unknown. Time point of the sample: week 47, end of study. Vaccination used 300 ug of mutant IDH1 20-mer peptide per dose, with topical imiquimod. In weeks 1, 3, 5, 7, 11, 15, 19 and 23, patients were immunized, eight times in all. This specimen belongs to a study of a mutant IDH1 vaccine in newly diagnosed glioma. Study in general: In some groups vaccination began 4-6 weeks post-radiotherapy; others received it with temozolomide. A roughly 62% male, 37.5% female split and a mean age of around 37 years characterized treated patients.

Trimming removed 2 bases at V and 5 bases at J, with 12 bases between. The CDR3 is made up of 15 amino acids. In germline, CDR1 is MDHEN, CDR2 SYDVKM. The data were produced by immunoSEQ multiplex PCR, yet TCRdb's version contains in-frame clones alone and is incomplete. Here the sample spans tens of thousands of clones, about 80% being singletons. Sequencing was performed on PBMCs, taken from a glioma patient whose treatment included an IDH1 peptide vaccine. This sequence joins TRBV28 and TRBJ1-4; possible D gene TRBD1, 5 bases. This TCR derives from a man aged 40-49 years with glioma. Some clones in this sample may be carry-over from other donors' samples. CDR3 region: CASSLLGPWNEKLFF. The CDR3 region has the DNA TGTGCCAGCAGTTTACTGGGACCATGGAATGAAAAACTGTTTTTT.